Shown below are 13 T cell receptor beta chains from a single sample sequenced in a study of T cell responses to AZD1222 COVID-19 vaccine. The protocol was immunoSEQ multiplex PCR, while the TCRdb copy is restricted to in-frame clones and leaves out a portion. The sample shows about 110,000 clones, roughly 89% of them seen only once. The input for sequencing was peripheral blood, taken 28 days after the second AZD1222 dose. These receptors originate from an adult who received the AZD1222 COVID-19 vaccine.

The CDR3 DNA reads as TGCGCCAGCAGCCAAGATACCACAGATACGCAGTATTTT. Its protein is CASSQDTTDTQYF. The chain couples TRBV4-1 to TRBJ2-3; D call uncertain. The CDR3 loop spans 13 amino acids. V was trimmed by 0 bases and J by 2 bases, leaving 3 bases between them. Germline V gene sequence: CDR1 MGHRA, CDR2 YSYEKL.

The chain recombines TRBV5-6 with TRBJ1-2; tentatively, D is TRBD1 (5 bases). Trimming took off 5 bases at V and 7 bases at J, with 12 bases between the two ends. Per the germline V gene, CDR1 is SGHDT and CDR2 is YYEEEE. The CDR3 length is 12 residues. CDR3 sequence: CASSRTSSGYTF. The CDR3 nucleotides are TGTGCCAGCAGTCGGACATCTTCTGGCTACACCTTC.

The chain is built from TRBV19 and TRBJ1-3; possible D gene TRBD1, 5 bases. CDR1 and CDR2 from the germline V gene are LNHDA and SQIVND (reference sequence). The CDR3 runs to 14 residues. Trimming removed 5 bases at V and 2 bases at J, with 10 bases between. The CDR3 DNA reads TGTGCCAGTAGTGGGACTGTGGCTGGAAACACCATATATTTT. Its protein product is CASSGTVAGNTIYF.

J is TRBJ2-6 and V is TRBV30; D tentatively reads TRBD1 or TRBD2 (5 bases each). The CDR3 contains 15 residues. CDR1 GTSNPN and CDR2 SVGIG come from the germline V gene (reference sequence). V lost 4 bases and J lost 4, with 14 bases in between. Here the CDR3 DNA reads TGTGCCTGGAAAATCCAGGGAGTAGGGGCCAACGTCCTGACTTTC. Translating gives CAWKIQGVGANVLTF.

The chain links TRBV6-5 to TRBJ2-5; TRBD1 aligns across 7 bases. The CDR3 contains 14 residues. The junction had 11 bases not matched to a gene; V was cut back by 9 bases and J by 4 bases. Germline V lookup: CDR1 MNHEY, CDR2 SVGAGI. In nucleotides, the CDR3 is TGTGCCAGTACCTCAGGGGGAATGGGAGAGACCCAGTACTTC. As protein: CASTSGGMGETQYF.

The chain combines TRBV4-1 with TRBJ1-1; D is possibly TRBD1 (6 bases). The CDR3 length is 14 residues. Germline-derived CDR1 and CDR2 are MGHRA and YSYEKL. Trimming pared 4 bases from V and 5 bases from J, leaving 14 bases between. The CDR3 protein is CASSPPGVRTEAFF. Written as DNA, the CDR3 is TGCGCCAGCAGCCCCCCAGGGGTTCGTACTGAAGCTTTCTTT.

A few counts support this clone. This chain joins TRBV7-3 and TRBJ2-2; D not certain. Trimming took 5 bases from V and 3 from J, leaving 7 bases between them. This CDR3 contains 13 residues. CDR1 and CDR2 from the germline V gene are SGHTA and FQGTGA. The CDR3 DNA sequence: TGTGCCAGCAGCGCACGAGACACCGGGGAGCTGTTTTTT. Residues: CASSARDTGELFF.

This clone turned up a few times. The same CDR3 can be traced to other DNA sequences in this sample. This chain links TRBV10-3 with TRBJ1-5; 9 nucleotides match TRBD1. CDR3 length: 16 residues. In germline, CDR1 is ENHRY, CDR2 SYGVKD. The J segment lost 6 bases and the V segment lost 6 bases, leaving 12 bases of the junction unmatched. The CDR3 DNA is TGTGCCATCAGCGAGCCGGGACAGGGATCTGGTCAGCCCCAGCATTTT. Its translation is CAISEPGQGSGQPQHF.

J is TRBJ2-7 and V is TRBV5-6; 12 bases are a match to TRBD2. Per germline, CDR1 SGHDT and CDR2 YYEEEE. The V segment lost 6 bases and the J segment 2 bases; nucleotides outside the gene matches: 3. This CDR3 is 14 amino acids long. The CDR3 region is CASTGTSGPYEQYF. For the CDR3, the DNA is TGTGCCAGCACCGGGACTAGCGGGCCCTACGAGCAGTACTTC.

The rearrangement uses TRBV7-9 and TRBJ1-3, with 9 bases that match TRBD1. Germline CDR1 and CDR2: SEHNR and FQNEAQ (reference sequence). CDR3 size: 15 residues. V was clipped by 4 bases and J by 3 bases; unmatched bases: 4. The CDR3 protein is CASSSRDRDGNTIYF. The DNA for the CDR3 is TGTGCCAGCAGCTCCCGGGACAGGGATGGAAACACCATATATTTT.

CDR3 DNA sequence: TGTGCCAGCAGCTGGGGGGGGGCCCCTGAAGCTTTCTTT. Residues: CASSWGGAPEAFF. The chain recombines TRBV5-6 with TRBJ1-1; D perhaps matches TRBD1 (6 bases). Germline values: CDR1 SGHDT, CDR2 YYEEEE. The length of the CDR3 is 13 residues. V was clipped by 3 bases and J by 6 bases, with 12 bases between them.

The V call is TRBV3-1 (or the pseudogene TRBV3-2), the J call TRBJ1-5; 8 bases are shared with TRBD1. With 1 base clipped from V and 15 bases from J, the junction kept 20 bases outside the gene matches. CDR3 size: 17 residues. Germline CDR1 and CDR2: LGHDT and YNNKEL (reference sequence). CDR3 DNA: TGTGCCAGCAGCCAAGGTTTCCTTGGACAGGGCACTCGACCGACGCATTTT. Protein: CASSQGFLGQGTRPTHF.

This chain's CDR3 is CASSLDRGNEQFF. CDR3 in DNA: TGTGCCAGCAGTTTGGACAGGGGGAATGAGCAGTTCTTC. The rearrangement uses TRBV6-5 and TRBJ2-1; 10 nucleotides match TRBD1. CDR3 length equals 13 residues. Germline CDR1 and CDR2: MNHEY and SVGAGI. Trimming took 4 bases from V and 7 from J; bases not matched to a gene: 1.